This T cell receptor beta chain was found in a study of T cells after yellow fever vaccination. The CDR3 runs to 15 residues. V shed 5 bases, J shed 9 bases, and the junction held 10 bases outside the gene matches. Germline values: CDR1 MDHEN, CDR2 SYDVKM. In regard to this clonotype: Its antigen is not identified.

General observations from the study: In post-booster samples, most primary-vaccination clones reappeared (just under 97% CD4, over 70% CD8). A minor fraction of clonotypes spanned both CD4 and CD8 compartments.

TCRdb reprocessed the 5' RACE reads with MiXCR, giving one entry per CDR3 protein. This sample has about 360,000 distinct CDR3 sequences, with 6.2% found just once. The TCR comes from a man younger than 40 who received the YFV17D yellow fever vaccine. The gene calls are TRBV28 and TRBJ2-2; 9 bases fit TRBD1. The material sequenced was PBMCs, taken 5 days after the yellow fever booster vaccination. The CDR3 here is CASSTGTGSVWELFF. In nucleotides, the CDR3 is TGTGCCAGCAGTACCGGGACAGGGAGCGTCTGGGAGCTGTTTTTT.